Listed below are T cell receptor beta chains from one sample, sequenced in a study of cytomegalovirus exposure and HLA in healthy donors. Sequenced by immunoSEQ multiplex PCR; TCRdb stores in-frame clones only, minus some. The sample consists of about 130,000 clones, roughly a sixth of them appearing once. Material for sequencing was PBMCs. These receptors originate from a female donor in good health and CMV-seropositive. The CDR3 runs from the conserved cysteine through the conserved F or W. The order of the fields is CDR3 length, J gene, D gene, V gene, clone size, CDR3 protein, CDR3 DNA. A D gene is named only where the DNA matches it firmly. The size entry is marked missing in some rows and otherwise reads once, few, many or a size class.

14	TRBJ2-1	TRBD2	TRBV13	NA	CASSLGLAGDEQFF	TGTGCCAGCAGCTTGGGACTAGCGGGAGATGAGCAGTTCTTC
16	TRBJ1-4	NA	TRBV4-3	few	CASSQDLPTVDEKLFF	TGCGCCAGCAGCCAAGACCTCCCAACTGTCGATGAAAAACTGTTTTTT
13	TRBJ2-7	NA	TRBV5-1	NA	CASSKQGSYEQYF	TGCGCCAGCAGCAAACAGGGTTCCTACGAGCAGTACTTC
14	TRBJ2-5	TRBD1	TRBV5-1	NA	CASSLRGQGETQYF	TGCGCCAGCAGCTTGAGGGGACAGGGAGAGACCCAGTACTTC
16	TRBJ1-3	TRBD1	TRBV4-3	NA	CASSQGDRGSGNTIYF	TGCGCCAGCAGCCAAGGAGACAGGGGGTCGGGAAACACCATATATTTT
15	TRBJ2-2	TRBD2	TRBV29-1	NA	CSVGLSGDNTGELFF	TGCAGCGTCGGCCTTAGCGGGGACAACACCGGGGAGCTGTTTTTT
17	TRBJ2-3	TRBD2	TRBV6-1	few	CASSEAPGLASTDTQYF	TGTGCCAGCAGTGAAGCCCCGGGACTAGCTAGCACAGATACGCAGTATTTT
12	TRBJ2-5	NA	TRBV7-9	few	CASSLVRETQYF	TGTGCCAGCAGCTTAGTTCGAGAGACCCAGTACTTC
14	TRBJ1-1	NA	TRBV18	NA	CASSPGSPNTEAFF	TGTGCCAGCTCACCCGGGTCTCCGAACACTGAAGCTTTCTTT
14	TRBJ1-2	TRBD1	TRBV6-5	few	CASSQQGGSAGYTF	TGTGCCAGCAGCCAACAGGGGGGCTCTGCTGGCTACACCTTC
14	TRBJ2-7	NA	TRBV12-5	few	CASGPIATPLVVYF	TGTGCTAGTGGACCTATTGCGACACCCTTGGTGGTGTACTTC
14	TRBJ2-7	NA	TRBV4-2	NA	CASSQGGRAYEQYF	TGTGCCAGCAGCCAGGGCGGCAGGGCCTACGAGCAGTACTTC
11	TRBJ1-2	NA	TRBV6-4	NA	CASRGLGGYTF	TGTGCCAGCAGGGGACTGGGGGGCTACACCTTC
15	TRBJ2-7	NA	TRBV6-5	few	CASSLGGTGSYEQYF	TGTGCCAGCAGCCTCGGGGGGACAGGATCCTACGAGCAGTACTTC
13	TRBJ1-4	NA	TRBV29-1	few	CSVIESGYEKLFF	TGCAGCGTTATAGAGTCAGGGTATGAAAAACTGTTTTTT
13	TRBJ1-6	TRBD1	TRBV28	few	CASRDRLGSPLHF	TGTGCCAGCCGGGACAGGCTCGGGTCACCCCTCCACTTT
14	TRBJ2-7	TRBD1	TRBV28	NA	CASKDREVSYEQYF	TGTGCCAGCAAGGACAGGGAAGTATCCTACGAGCAGTACTTC
13	TRBJ2-3	TRBD2	TRBV25-1	NA	CASRMTSGDTQYF	TGTGCCAGCAGGATGACTAGCGGGGATACGCAGTATTTT
16	TRBJ1-2	TRBD1	TRBV28	few	CASSLSLRDRVGGYTF	TGTGCCAGCAGTTTATCCCTCCGTGACAGGGTAGGCGGCTACACCTTC
17	TRBJ2-7	TRBD1	TRBV4-3	NA	CASSQDRGGGSSYEQYF	TGCGCCAGCAGCCAAGATCGAGGGGGCGGTAGCTCCTACGAGCAGTACTTC
14	TRBJ1-1	TRBD1	TRBV11-2	NA	CASSWGQMNTEAFF	TGTGCCAGCAGCTGGGGACAGATGAACACTGAAGCTTTCTTT
16	TRBJ1-5	NA	TRBV11-3	NA	CASSFFEQGHNQPQHF	TGTGCCAGCAGCTTTTTTGAGCAGGGCCACAATCAGCCCCAGCATTTT
15	TRBJ1-1	NA	TRBV6-5	NA	CASSYGGGGYTEAFF	TGTGCCAGCAGTTACGGAGGGGGGGGGTACACTGAAGCTTTCTTT
16	TRBJ2-7	TRBD2	TRBV2	NA	CASTSTAGASLDEQYF	TGTGCCAGCACTTCTACAGCGGGAGCCTCCCTGGACGAGCAGTACTTC
13	TRBJ2-7	NA	TRBV30	few	CAWIKRDSREQYF	TGTGCCTGGATAAAAAGGGACTCTAGGGAGCAGTACTTC
18	TRBJ2-5	TRBD2	TRBV5-1	NA	CASSFTPGLAGAGGTQYF	TGCGCCAGCAGCTTTACGCCGGGACTAGCGGGGGCTGGGGGGACCCAGTACTTC
15	TRBJ1-4	NA	TRBV28	few	CASTFMTDLNEKLFF	TGTGCCAGCACCTTCATGACAGACCTTAATGAAAAACTGTTTTTT
16	TRBJ2-7	NA	TRBV12-5	NA	CASGLVLERNSYEQYF	TGTGCTAGTGGTTTGGTACTGGAGCGGAACTCCTACGAGCAGTACTTC
13	TRBJ1-2	TRBD1	TRBV9	NA	CASKATGYDGYTF	TGTGCCAGCAAGGCGACAGGGTACGATGGCTACACCTTC
13	TRBJ1-6	NA	TRBV10-3	few	CATLKGVDSPLHF	TGTGCCACCCTCAAAGGGGTAGATTCACCCCTCCACTTT
14	TRBJ2-1	NA	TRBV29-1	NA	CSVDSGSSYNEQFF	TGCAGCGTTGACTCTGGGAGCTCCTACAATGAGCAGTTCTTC
15	TRBJ1-6	TRBD1	TRBV2	NA	CASSEWDRYNSPLHF	TGTGCCAGCAGTGAGTGGGACAGATATAATTCACCCCTCCACTTT
14	TRBJ2-7	TRBD1	TRBV29-1	NA	CSVEGGQGANEQYF	TGCAGCGTTGAAGGGGGACAGGGGGCTAACGAGCAGTACTTC
15	TRBJ2-5	TRBD1	TRBV27	few	CASSLWGQGQETQYF	TGTGCCAGCAGTTTATGGGGACAGGGCCAAGAGACCCAGTACTTC
12	TRBJ1-3	NA	TRBV19	few	CASSTNGDTIYF	TGTGCCAGTAGTACTAACGGGGACACCATATATTTT
13	TRBJ1-5	NA	TRBV2	few	CASSEDRYQPQHF	TGTGCCAGCAGTGAGGACAGATATCAGCCCCAGCATTTT
18	TRBJ2-2	TRBD2	TRBV4-2	NA	CASSQDPARGGDTGELFF	TGTGCCAGCAGCCAAGATCCTGCGCGCGGGGGGGATACCGGGGAGCTGTTTTTT
13	TRBJ1-2	TRBD1	TRBV5-3	NA	CARGTGNPYGYTF	TGTGCCAGAGGGACAGGGAACCCGTATGGCTACACCTTC
15	TRBJ1-2	NA	TRBV10-3	NA	CAISEDPFLGYGYPF	TGTGCCATCAGTGAGGATCCCTTTTTGGGCTATGGCTACCCCTTC
16	TRBJ2-1	NA	TRBV7-2	few	CASSPFGQTVGYEQFF	TGTGCCAGCAGCCCTTTCGGACAGACGGTGGGGTATGAGCAGTTCTTC